This TCR beta chain was captured by sequencing in a study of blood T cells in healthy people across ages. Across the study: Template switching picked up about one barcoded beta molecule for each two T cells. The study, taken as a whole, reports: Age advanced and TCR beta diversity per million T cells fell, roughly linearly.

For the second PCR, which ran for about 6 to 11 cycles, a sample-barcoded 5' primer and a J-beta primer mix were used. TCRdb re-analysed the 5' RACE reads in MiXCR, keeping a single row per CDR3 protein. Counted here are roughly 1.5 million distinct CDR3 sequences, roughly 43% occurring once; the ten biggest clones make up less than 5%. As concerns this clonotype: Its antigen is currently unknown.

Collection of 8.5 to 10 milliliters of peripheral blood was performed for each donor. Isolated PBMCs totaled at least 6 million in each sample. The sequence was collected from a woman aged 18 to 35 in good health. Sequenced material: blood.

The CDR3 DNA sequence: TGTGCCAGCAGGGCCGCGGGCGGAGCAAATGAAAAACTGTTTTTT. Its translation is CASRAAGGANEKLFF. The chain is built from TRBV6-6 and TRBJ1-4; D unclear. Germline loops: CDR1 MNHNY, CDR2 SVGAGI (reference sequence). V lost 6 bases and J lost 5, with 16 bases in between. This CDR3 spans 15 amino acids.